This entry features one T cell receptor beta chain sequence. Germline assignment: CDR1 LNHDA and CDR2 SQIVND (reference sequence). The CDR3 has 17 residues. The trim removed 5 bases at V and 6 bases at J, leaving 12 bases unmatched. Study processing details: Amplified reference gene primers provided the basis for estimating nucleated cell counts. Sequencing was performed with immunoSEQ multiplex PCR; in TCRdb, only in-frame clones are kept and a portion is missing. V and J calls and clone size come straight from that table; D and trimming were deduced from the DNA. This table holds roughly 220,000 clones, 65% to 85% found once. The data belong to a study of blood T cell repertoires in COVID-19. Overall study context: Spain, Italy and the United States supplied samples that represented acute and convalescent COVID-19. Sample material is recorded as cDNA or gDNA derived from T cells, B-cell-depleted T cells, or PBMCs.

The sequence came from a woman aged 25 to 39 who had recovered from COVID-19. Sequenced sample: peripheral blood. The chain couples TRBV19 to TRBJ2-2; the match to TRBD1 covers 10 bases. Written as DNA, the CDR3 is TGTGCCAGTAGTCCTTCGGGGGGACAGGGGTTTGCCGGGGAGCTGTTTTTT. Its protein product is CASSPSGGQGFAGELFF. Supplemented by reference TRBV19 and TRBJ2-2, the full variable domain reads DGGITQSPKYLFRKEGQNVTLSCEQNLNHDAMYWYRQDPGQGLRLIYYSQIVNDFQKGDIAEGYSVSREKKESFPLTVTSAQKNPTAFYLCASSPSGGQGFAGELFFGEGSRLTVL.